These 24 T cell receptor beta chains were sequenced from one sample in a study of T cell responses to AZD1222 COVID-19 vaccine. Some clones are missing from TCRdb's copy, which holds only in-frame ones; the method was immunoSEQ multiplex PCR. Among roughly 120,000 clones listed, 75% to 95% were seen once. This material consisted of peripheral blood, taken 28 days after the second dose of the MenACWY control vaccine. These receptor sequences come from an adult who received the MenACWY meningococcal vaccine as a control.

This chain links TRBV3-1 (or the pseudogene TRBV3-2) with TRBJ2-3; 13 nucleotides line up with TRBD2. Germline V gives CDR1 LGHDT, CDR2 YNNKEL (reference sequence). CDR3 size: 15 residues. After removal of 6 bases from V and 4 bases from J, the junction contained 4 bases not matched to a gene. DNA for the CDR3: TGTGCCAGCAGGCCTACTAGCGGGAGGGCAGATACGCAGTATTTT. Its translation is CASRPTSGRADTQYF.

This sequence joins TRBV14 and TRBJ1-6, with D unresolved. Looked up from germline, CDR1 is SGHDN and CDR2 is FVKESK. CDR3 length: 14 amino acids. V lost 6 bases and J 3 bases, leaving 9 bases between the germline ends. CDR3 residues: CASREGYYNSPLHF. The CDR3 DNA reads TGTGCCAGCAGAGAGGGATACTATAATTCACCCCTCCACTTT.

The V call is TRBV27, the J call TRBJ2-7; D assignment may be TRBD1 or TRBD2 (5 bases each). The germline V gene encodes CDR1 MNHEY and CDR2 SMNVEV (reference sequence). Trimming took off 6 bases at V and 2 bases at J, with 14 bases between the two ends. The CDR3 has 14 residues. This CDR3 is CASRLGDGTYEQYV. The CDR3 DNA reads as TGTGCCAGCAGGTTAGGGGACGGAACCTACGAGCAGTACGTC.

The count of this clone is one. The V call is TRBV13, the J call TRBJ2-7; 8 positions agree with TRBD2. V lost 1 base to trimming and J lost 4 bases; unmatched junction nucleotides: 0. Germline CDR1 and CDR2: PRHDT and FYEKMQ (reference sequence). This CDR3 spans 13 amino acids. This CDR3 reads CASSLAGGYEQYF. CDR3 DNA: TGTGCCAGCAGCTTAGCGGGAGGGTACGAGCAGTACTTC.

The chain has TRBV12-3 or TRBV12-4 and TRBJ1-6; D is undetermined. This CDR3 contains 13 residues. V lost 5 bases to trimming and J lost 7 bases, with 9 bases between them. For the CDR3, the DNA is TGTGCCAGCAGTGGACGGGAAAATTCACCCCTCCACTTT. Protein product: CASSGRENSPLHF.

The rearrangement links TRBV6-5 to TRBJ2-3, with 7 bases that match TRBD2. The CDR3 sequence is 14 residues long. The germline gives CDR1 MNHEY, CDR2 SVGAGI. The ends lost 0 bases at V and 5 bases at J; junction bases unmatched: 2. The chain's CDR3 is CASSYSWGGDTQYF. CDR3 DNA: TGTGCCAGCAGTTACTCGTGGGGGGGAGATACGCAGTATTTT.

This rearrangement joins TRBV11-2 to TRBJ2-7, with 10 bases aligning to TRBD2. The CDR3 spans 14 residues. Germline V gives CDR1 SGHAT, CDR2 FQNNGV. After removal of 6 bases from V and 2 bases from J, the junction contained 4 bases not matched to a gene. The CDR3 DNA is TGTGCCAGCAGACTAGCGGGACCCCCCTACGAGCAGTACTTC. This codes for CASRLAGPPYEQYF.

This sequence joins TRBV27 and TRBJ2-1, with 11 bases fitting TRBD2. Germline-derived CDR1 and CDR2 are MNHEY and SMNVEV (reference sequence). The CDR3 is 15 amino acids. V lost 4 bases, J lost 9 bases, and 8 bases stayed unmatched. Written as DNA, the CDR3 is TGTGCCAGCAGTTCCTTAGCGGGAGGGCCCCCTGAGCAGTTCTTC. The encoded protein is CASSSLAGGPPEQFF.

The genes are TRBV6-6 and TRBJ2-5; 7 bases line up with TRBD1. Germline values: CDR1 MNHNY, CDR2 SVGAGI (reference sequence). The CDR3 consists of 14 residues. The V and J ends lost 7 bases and 2 bases, in that order; junction bases with no gene match: 7. CDR3 DNA: TGTGCCAGCAATCTCTCGGGACAGCAAGAGACCCAGTACTTC. Translating gives CASNLSGQQETQYF.

The genes are TRBV7-2 and TRBJ2-2; 10 bases are a match to TRBD1. The germline V gene has CDR1 SGHTA and CDR2 FQGNSA. The CDR3 loop spans 16 amino acids. V shed 5 bases, J shed 7 bases, and the junction held 10 bases outside the gene matches. The CDR3 DNA follows: TGTGCCAGCAGCCAGACAGGGGGCGCCCCGGTCGGGGAGCTGTTTTTT. Amino acid sequence: CASSQTGGAPVGELFF.

This clone was picked up one time. V usage is TRBV4-2 and J usage is TRBJ2-7, with D maybe TRBD2 (7 bases). Germline CDR1 and CDR2: LGHNA and YNFKEQ. The CDR3 covers 15 residues. Trimming shortened V by 5 bases and J by 1 base, and 15 bases separated the two germline ends. Here the CDR3 DNA reads TGTGCCAGCAGCTCCCCGGGGGGCTTATCCTACGAGCAGTACGTC. It yields the protein CASSSPGGLSYEQYV.

J is TRBJ2-5 and V is TRBV6-4, with 12 bases identical to TRBD2. The CDR3 is 16 amino acids. V lost 6 bases and J lost 3; bases outside the gene matches: 8. Germline CDR1 is MRHNA and CDR2 is SNTAGT. Here the CDR3 reads CASRKLAGGPKETQYF. The CDR3 DNA sequence: TGTGCCAGCAGAAAACTAGCGGGGGGCCCTAAAGAGACCCAGTACTTC.

V and J are TRBV25-1 and TRBJ1-6, with TRBD1 matching over 9 bases. The CDR3 spans 17 residues. Germline-derived CDR1 and CDR2 are MGHDK and SYGVNS. The J segment lost 8 bases and the V segment lost 1 base, leaving 9 bases of the junction unmatched. The CDR3 sequence: CASSELGQGSIDSPLHF. The DNA for the CDR3 is TGTGCCAGCAGTGAATTGGGACAGGGTAGTATCGATTCACCCCTCCACTTT.

The chain employs TRBV6-5 and TRBJ1-4; D is unclear. The germline gives CDR1 MNHEY, CDR2 SVGAGI. Trimming removed 6 bases from V and 4 bases from J, with 15 bases in between. This CDR3 has 15 amino acids. CDR3 loop: CASRAGEAYNEKLFF. CDR3 DNA sequence: TGTGCCAGCAGAGCAGGAGAAGCGTATAATGAAAAACTGTTTTTT.

V gene TRBV7-6 combines with J gene TRBJ1-1; D possibly corresponds to TRBD1 (6 bases). CDR1 SGHVS and CDR2 FNYEAQ come from the germline V gene. Trimming stripped 5 bases from V and 2 bases from J, with 9 bases between. This CDR3 has 13 amino acids. CDR3 sequence reads: CASSIQGNTEAFF. CDR3 sequence (DNA): TGTGCCAGCAGCATACAGGGAAACACTGAAGCTTTCTTT.

The chain employs TRBV11-2 and TRBJ2-7; D is perhaps TRBD2 (5 bases). The CDR3 runs 13 residues. Looked up from germline, CDR1 is SGHAT and CDR2 is FQNNGV. V was cut by 1 base and J by 6 bases, with 10 bases left in between. The CDR3 nucleotides are TGTGCCAGCAGCTTAGCTGAGGGAACCGAGCAGTACGTC. Its protein product is CASSLAEGTEQYV.

This chain joins TRBV11-2 and TRBJ2-3; D might be TRBD1 (6 bases). Trimming removed 0 bases at V and 1 base at J, with 14 bases between. CDR1 and CDR2 (germline): SGHAT, FQNNGV. CDR3 size: 17 residues. CDR3 region: CASSLDLMQGRTDTQYF. DNA for the CDR3: TGTGCCAGCAGCTTAGATCTTATGCAGGGGCGCACAGATACGCAGTATTTT.

The chain couples TRBV7-9 to TRBJ1-1; 7 bases align to TRBD1. The CDR3 has 17 residues. After removal of 3 bases from V and 0 bases from J, the junction contained 10 bases not matched to a gene. Germline values: CDR1 SEHNR, CDR2 FQNEAQ (reference sequence). The CDR3 sequence: CASSFDRVRGVNTEAFF. The CDR3 nucleotides read TGTGCCAGCAGCTTCGACAGGGTAAGGGGGGTGAACACTGAAGCTTTCTTT.

V usage is TRBV29-1 and J usage is TRBJ2-1; 10 nucleotides agree with TRBD1. The CDR3 contains 17 residues. Germline assignment: CDR1 SQVTM and CDR2 ANQGSEA. V shed 4 bases, J shed 6 bases, and the junction held 15 bases outside the gene matches. CDR3: CSVAYYLGTGVINEQFF. The CDR3 DNA sequence: TGCAGCGTTGCATATTACCTCGGGACAGGGGTTATCAATGAGCAGTTCTTC.

The V call is TRBV7-9, the J call TRBJ2-1, with 8 bases lining up with TRBD1. This CDR3 spans 15 amino acids. The V segment lost 1 base and the J segment 5 bases; nucleotides outside the gene matches: 4. Germline V CDR1 and CDR2: SEHNR, FQNEAQ (reference sequence). The CDR3 loop is CASSLDRGVHNEQFF. The CDR3 DNA follows: TGTGCCAGCAGCTTAGACAGGGGGGTACACAATGAGCAGTTCTTC.

The chain couples TRBV2 to TRBJ2-7; D is undetermined. CDR1 is SNHLY, CDR2 FYNNEI, per germline. This CDR3 is built from 14 residues. Trimming pared 3 bases from V and 0 bases from J, leaving 9 bases between. The CDR3 is CASSETTSSYEQYF. The CDR3 DNA sequence: TGTGCCAGCAGTGAGACAACCAGCTCCTACGAGCAGTACTTC.

This chain connects TRBV6-4 to TRBJ1-6, with D uncertain. Germline CDR1 MRHNA, CDR2 SNTAGT. Trimming stripped 2 bases from V and 8 bases from J, with 7 bases between. The CDR3 runs 13 residues. CDR3 protein: CASSDGSHSPLHF. For the CDR3, the DNA is TGTGCCAGCAGTGACGGATCCCATTCACCCCTCCACTTT.

J is TRBJ2-3 and V is TRBV28; D is uncertain. CDR3 length: 11 amino acids. Trimming stripped 2 bases from V and 4 bases from J, with 1 base between. The germline gives CDR1 MDHEN, CDR2 SYDVKM. The CDR3 bases are TGTGCCAGCAGTTTAGCAGATACGCAGTATTTT. Amino acid sequence: CASSLADTQYF. The full variable domain, rest sourced from reference TRBV28 and TRBJ2-3, is DVKVTQSSRYLVKRTGEKVFLECVQDMDHENMFWYRQDPGLGLRLIYFSYDVKMKEKGDIPEGYSVSREKKERFSLILESASTNQTSMYLCASSLADTQYFGPGTRLTVL.

The J gene is TRBJ2-2, the V gene TRBV7-9; 12 bases are a match to TRBD2. Germline CDR1 SEHNR, CDR2 FQNEAQ (reference sequence). The V gene end was trimmed by 5 bases and the J gene end by 0 bases; junction bases not matched to a gene: 4. The CDR3 totals 17 residues. CDR3 sequence reads: CASSPWTSGANTGELFF. The CDR3 DNA follows: TGTGCCAGCAGCCCCTGGACTAGCGGGGCGAACACCGGGGAGCTGTTTTTT.